This TCR beta chain was captured in a study of blood T cell repertoires in COVID-19 (dated by TCRdb to 2020 to 2022). Notes on the research overall: The collaborator samples originated in the United States, Italy and Spain and spanned the acute and convalescent phases of COVID-19. Where available, HLA class I and class II types were obtained from metadata supplied by the sample provider rather than from assay-based typing. Samples came from the ongoing ImmuneRACE study (first 160 participants) plus 1,254 subjects from 6 global collaborators. Deeply sampled blood TCRbeta repertoires from subjects exposed to, actively infected with, or recovered from COVID-19 were included in the dataset. Nearly every sample came with metadata listing a de-identified subject ID, COVID-19 status, age in years and sex. The repertoires were released in a freely available public database meant as a resource for research on the immune response to SARS-CoV-2. The material from the prospective study consisted of cDNA or gDNA derived from T cells, B-cell-depleted T cells, or PBMCs.

Results and caveats for the whole study, not just this receptor: Clinical and demographic metadata were provided uncurated, with the amount varying by source and participant.

One collaborating source in Seattle enrolled patients during active infection and followed them longitudinally through the course of disease. Collaborating institutions collected whole blood in K2EDTA tubes following their own protocols. For TCRbeta analysis, collaborators shipped samples as frozen whole blood, isolated PBMCs, or DNA extracted from either of those sample types. The CDR3, cysteine through phenylalanine, is 17 amino acids long. Only CDR3 DNA is held: 51 bases, read in frame from base 1. According to the germline V gene, CDR1 reads MGHRA and CDR2 reads YSYEKL. V gives up 4 bases and J gives up 2 bases, and the segment between their germline ends measures 21 bases. This clone was seen a single time. Its antigen is still unknown. Per-base quality was not reported, and no clone a single base away is much larger than it. The immunoSEQ Assay, a bias-controlled multiplex PCR, was used to amplify TCRbeta CDR3 regions from genomic DNA. Regarding the original processing steps: The number of nucleated cells in each sample was estimated from the amplification of reference gene primers within the assay. To quantify the absolute abundance of each unique TCRbeta CDR3 rearrangement, sequence reads were collapsed and filtered. For each sample, productive Simpson clonality was calculated as the square root of Simpson's diversity index across productive rearrangements. TCRdb provides this immuneACCESS table in a form limited to in-frame rearrangements. Some clones are lacking; in checked studies, under half of them reflect an unresolved V gene, and why the rest are absent is not known. That table supplies the V and J calls and clone size; D and trimming were determined from the DNA. The sample profile shows 70,000 to 90,000 clones; 70% to 90% of them were found once. The top ten constitute 8.5% to 10% of the sample.

The sequenced sample was peripheral blood. This clonotype was sampled from a man aged 45-60 years with COVID-19, enrolled during active disease. The sequence is built from TRBV4-1 and TRBJ2-7, with TRBD2 perhaps the D gene, on 5 matching bases. The nucleotides are TGCGCCAGCAGCCTCCTCCCATCGGGAAGCGCAACCTACGAGCAGTACTTC. Translated, it gives CASSLLPSGSATYEQYF.